The clone carrying this T cell receptor beta chain was observed a few times. V lost 7 bases and J lost 4, with 11 bases in between. The CDR3 extends over 12 amino acids. Germline loops: CDR1 MNHNS, CDR2 SASEGT. These data originate in a study of technical replicates of blood from a few donors. TCRdb keeps only in-frame clones here, not all; method: immunoSEQ multiplex PCR. The sample shows about 82,000 clones, roughly 92% of them seen only once. The sample comprised T cells isolated from PBMCs. This sequence was found in a human donor in good health. V is TRBV6-1 and J is TRBJ2-7, with D possibly TRBD1 on 5 matching bases. Here the CDR3 reads CASNIQGYEQYF. CDR3 coding DNA: TGTGCCAGCAATATTCAGGGTTACGAGCAGTACTTC.